This T cell receptor (beta chain) was sequenced in a study of siplizumab effects on memory and regulatory T cells (dated by TCRdb to about 2019). Study-wide context: The study examined how the anti-CD2 antibody siplizumab affects alloreactive T-cell subsets in allogeneic mixed lymphocyte reactions built from human PBMCs. Results and caveats for the whole study, not just this receptor: The cumulative frequency of alloreactive sequences that could be traced back to unstimulated CD4+ memory T cells was significantly reduced by siplizumab. Whether proliferating Tregs from siplizumab cultures actually had suppressive function was not functionally confirmed. Greater diversity appeared to be present in unstimulated naive T cells than in memory T cells, and a substantial contribution to the alloresponse seemed to be made by naive cells. Of the alloreactive CD4+ clones that could be mapped, the Treg-derived share averaged about 63% with siplizumab compared with 25% to 30% in control reactions. Because sequences below about 10^-5 frequency were poorly captured, only a minor fraction of alloreactive clones could be mapped to unstimulated subsets. Roughly 75-95% of proliferating CD4+ or CD8+ clones could not be assigned a naive or memory phenotype.

Additional sequencing covered unstimulated subsets from a few donor pairs, namely CD8+ effector memory, CD4+ naive, CD8+ TEMRA, CD4+ memory and CD8+ naive. TCRbeta CDR3 sequencing was performed on sorted unstimulated T cells and on proliferating T cells recovered from mixed lymphocyte reactions. Fresh whole blood from roughly 10 HLA-typed healthy donors was used to isolate PBMCs. From its cysteine to its phenylalanine, the CDR3 spans 15 amino acids. Just CDR3 DNA is preserved here, 45 bases in frame from base 1. V and J are truncated by 0 bases and 8 bases respectively, leaving an intervening sequence of 14 bases. The germline V gene yields MGHRA for CDR1 and YSYEKL for CDR2. With regard to this clone: It lacks a known antigen. Per-base quality was not reported, and no clone a single base away is much larger than it.

The library came from the immunoSEQ multiplex PCR assay. Each sample had some 94,000 TCR templates assayed by the deep sequencing platform. Genomic DNA extracted from sorted T cells was used for TCRbeta CDR3 sequencing. The published analysis was carried out like this. The R programming language was used for the clonal analysis of the TCRbeta CDR3 data. Alloreactive CD4+ and CD8+ clones were defined by comparing unstimulated samples with post-reaction CFSE-low samples. Regulatory or non-regulatory origin was assigned to alloreactive CD4+ clones by matching of sequences to sorted unstimulated Treg and non-Treg repertoires. Drawn from immuneACCESS, this table holds only the in-frame rearrangements with V and J called that TCRdb kept. Clones are partly lost; checked studies trace under half to an unresolved V gene and leave the rest unexplained. For V, J and clone size, that table is used; D and trimming come from the DNA. This sample lists 94,000 or so clones; approximately 97% were detected once. Of the sample, 0.025% to 0.035% falls within the top ten clones.

Recombination linked TRBV4-1 to TRBJ2-4; the D gene is perhaps TRBD1 or TRBD2, as each covers 6 bases. This receptor was identified in a human donor in good health. Material for sequencing was naive CD4+ T cells sorted from blood. The meaning of the sample's cell subset or site label: unstimulated naive T cells. Here the CDR3 is given as CASSQDWGARDIQYF. Read as DNA, the sequence is TGCGCCAGCAGCCAAGATTGGGGGGCGAGGGACATTCAGTACTTC.